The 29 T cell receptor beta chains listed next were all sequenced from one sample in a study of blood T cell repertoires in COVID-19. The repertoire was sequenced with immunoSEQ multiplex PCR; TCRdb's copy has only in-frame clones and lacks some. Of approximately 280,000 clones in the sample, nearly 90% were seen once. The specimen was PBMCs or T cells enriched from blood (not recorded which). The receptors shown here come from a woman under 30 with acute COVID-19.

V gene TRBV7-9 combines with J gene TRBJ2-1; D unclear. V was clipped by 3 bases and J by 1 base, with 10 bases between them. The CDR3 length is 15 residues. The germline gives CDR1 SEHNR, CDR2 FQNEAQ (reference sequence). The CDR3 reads CASSLRSSSYNEQFF. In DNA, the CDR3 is TGTGCCAGCAGCTTGAGGAGCAGTTCCTACAATGAGCAGTTCTTC.

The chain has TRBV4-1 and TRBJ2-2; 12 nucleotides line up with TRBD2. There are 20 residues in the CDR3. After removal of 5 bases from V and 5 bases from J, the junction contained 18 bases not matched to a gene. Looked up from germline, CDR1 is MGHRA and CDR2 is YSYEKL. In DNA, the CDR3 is TGCGCCAGCAGCGGAAGTAAGGCACTAGCGGGAGGTGTGGGAACCGGGGAGCTGTTTTTT. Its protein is CASSGSKALAGGVGTGELFF.

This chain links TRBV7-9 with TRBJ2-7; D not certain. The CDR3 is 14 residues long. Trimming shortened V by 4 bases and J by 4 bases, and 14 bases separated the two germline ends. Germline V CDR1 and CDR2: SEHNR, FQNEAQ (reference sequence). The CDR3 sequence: CASSSPGTKYEQYF. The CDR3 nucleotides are TGTGCCAGCAGCTCCCCAGGTACAAAGTACGAGCAGTACTTC.

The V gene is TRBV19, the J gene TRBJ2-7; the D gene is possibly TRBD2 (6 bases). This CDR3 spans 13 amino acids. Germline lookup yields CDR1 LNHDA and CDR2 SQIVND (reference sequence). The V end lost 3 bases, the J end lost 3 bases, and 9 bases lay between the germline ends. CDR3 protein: CASSMAEGYEQYF. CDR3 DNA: TGTGCCAGTAGTATGGCGGAGGGCTACGAGCAGTACTTC. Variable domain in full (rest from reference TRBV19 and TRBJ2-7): DGGITQSPKYLFRKEGQNVTLSCEQNLNHDAMYWYRQDPGQGLRLIYYSQIVNDFQKGDIAEGYSVSREKKESFPLTVTSAQKNPTAFYLCASSMAEGYEQYFGPGTRLTVT.

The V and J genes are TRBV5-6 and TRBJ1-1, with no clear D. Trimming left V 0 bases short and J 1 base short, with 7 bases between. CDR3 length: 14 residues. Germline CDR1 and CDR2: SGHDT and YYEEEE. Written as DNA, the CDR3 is TGTGCCAGCAGCTTGGTGGGCTGGAACACTGAAGCTTTCTTT. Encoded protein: CASSLVGWNTEAFF. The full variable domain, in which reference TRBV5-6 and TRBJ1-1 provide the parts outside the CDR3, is DAGVTQSPTHLIKTRGQQVTLRCSPKSGHDTVSWYQQALGQGPQFIFQYYEEEERQRGNFPDRFSGHQFPNYSSELNVNALLLGDSALYLCASSLVGWNTEAFFGQGTRLTVV.

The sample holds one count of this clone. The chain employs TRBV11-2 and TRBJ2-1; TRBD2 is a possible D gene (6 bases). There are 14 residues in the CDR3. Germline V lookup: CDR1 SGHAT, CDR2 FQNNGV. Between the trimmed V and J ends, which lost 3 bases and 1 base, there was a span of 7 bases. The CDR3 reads CASSFGTSYNEQFF. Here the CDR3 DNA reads TGTGCCAGCAGCTTCGGGACTTCCTACAATGAGCAGTTCTTC.

The CDR3 sequence: CASSLELAGGHEQYF. In DNA, the CDR3 is TGTGCCAGCAGCTTAGAACTAGCGGGAGGCCACGAGCAGTACTTC. J is TRBJ2-7 and V is TRBV7-3; the match to TRBD2 covers 12 bases. CDR1 SGHTA and CDR2 FQGTGA come from the germline V gene. V shed 2 bases and J 5 bases; nucleotides not matched to a gene: 4. This CDR3 has 15 amino acids.

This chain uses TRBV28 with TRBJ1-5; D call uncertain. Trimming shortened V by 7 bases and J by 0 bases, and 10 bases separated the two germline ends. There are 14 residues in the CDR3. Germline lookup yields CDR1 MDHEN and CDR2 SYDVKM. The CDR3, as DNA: TGTGCCAGCAAGGGAGGGAATAGCAATCAGCCCCAGCATTTT. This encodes CASKGGNSNQPQHF. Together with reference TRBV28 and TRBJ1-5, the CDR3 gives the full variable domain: DVKVTQSSRYLVKRTGEKVFLECVQDMDHENMFWYRQDPGLGLRLIYFSYDVKMKEKGDIPEGYSVSREKKERFSLILESASTNQTSMYLCASKGGNSNQPQHFGDGTRLSIL.

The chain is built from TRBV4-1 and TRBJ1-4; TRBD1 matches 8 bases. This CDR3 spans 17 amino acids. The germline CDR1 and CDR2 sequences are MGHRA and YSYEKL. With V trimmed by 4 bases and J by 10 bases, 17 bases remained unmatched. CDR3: CASSLTILDRERVKLFF. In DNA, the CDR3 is TGCGCCAGCAGCCTTACGATCTTGGACAGGGAGAGGGTAAAACTGTTTTTT.

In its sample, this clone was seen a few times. CDR3 sequence: CASNTKGQTNSPLHF. In DNA form, the CDR3 reads TGTGCCAGTAACACCAAGGGACAGACTAATTCACCCCTCCACTTT. V and J are TRBV19 and TRBJ1-6, with 7 bases aligning to TRBD1. Germline trimming cut 7 bases from V and 6 bases from J; bases unmatched to any gene: 9. Looked up from germline, CDR1 is LNHDA and CDR2 is SQIVND (reference sequence). This CDR3 has 15 residues.

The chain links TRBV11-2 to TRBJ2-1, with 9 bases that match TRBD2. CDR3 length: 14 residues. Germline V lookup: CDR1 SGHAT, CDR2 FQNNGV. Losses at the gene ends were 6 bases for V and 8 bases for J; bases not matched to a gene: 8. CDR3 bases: TGTGCCAGCAGTGTGGGGCGGGAGGGGTATGAGCAGTTCTTC. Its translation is CASSVGREGYEQFF.

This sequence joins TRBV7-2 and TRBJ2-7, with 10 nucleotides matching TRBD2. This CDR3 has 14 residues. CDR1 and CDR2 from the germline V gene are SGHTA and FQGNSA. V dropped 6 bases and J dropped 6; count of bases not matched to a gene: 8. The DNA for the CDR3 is TGTGCCAGCAGAACAGCGGGAGGGCCGGGCGAGCAGTACTTC. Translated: CASRTAGGPGEQYF.

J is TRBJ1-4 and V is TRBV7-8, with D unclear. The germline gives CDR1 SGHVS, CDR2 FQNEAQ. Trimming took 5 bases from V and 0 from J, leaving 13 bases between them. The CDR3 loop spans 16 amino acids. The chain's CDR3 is CASSPGIYSTNEKLFF. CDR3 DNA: TGTGCCAGCAGCCCCGGGATCTACTCAACTAATGAAAAACTGTTTTTT.

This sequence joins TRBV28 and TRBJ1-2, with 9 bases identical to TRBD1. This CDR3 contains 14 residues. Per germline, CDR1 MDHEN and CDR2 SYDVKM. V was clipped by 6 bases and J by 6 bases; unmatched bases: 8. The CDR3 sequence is CASRRQGGYDGYTF. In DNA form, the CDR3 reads TGTGCCAGCAGGCGACAGGGGGGTTATGATGGCTACACCTTC.

This chain's CDR3 is CASSEAGQWYEQYF. The DNA for the CDR3 is TGTGCCAGCAGTGAAGCTGGGCAGTGGTACGAGCAGTACTTC. The chain carries TRBV6-1 and TRBJ2-7; D is unresolved. CDR1 and CDR2 from the germline V gene are MNHNS and SASEGT. The V end lost 0 bases, the J end lost 4 bases, and 10 bases lay between the germline ends. The length of the CDR3 is 14 residues.

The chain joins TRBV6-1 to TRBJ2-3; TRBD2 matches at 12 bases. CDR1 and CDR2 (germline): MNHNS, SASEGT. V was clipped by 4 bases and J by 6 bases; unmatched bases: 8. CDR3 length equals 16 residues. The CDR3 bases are TGTGCCAGCAGTGCTCGACTAGCGGGGGAAGCGGATACGCAGTATTTT. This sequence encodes CASSARLAGEADTQYF.

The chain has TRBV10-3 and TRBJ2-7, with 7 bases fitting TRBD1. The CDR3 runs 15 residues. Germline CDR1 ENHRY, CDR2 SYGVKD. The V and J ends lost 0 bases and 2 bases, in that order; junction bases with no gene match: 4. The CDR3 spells CAISESGDRAYEQYF. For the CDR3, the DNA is TGTGCCATCAGTGAGTCGGGGGACAGAGCCTACGAGCAGTACTTC.

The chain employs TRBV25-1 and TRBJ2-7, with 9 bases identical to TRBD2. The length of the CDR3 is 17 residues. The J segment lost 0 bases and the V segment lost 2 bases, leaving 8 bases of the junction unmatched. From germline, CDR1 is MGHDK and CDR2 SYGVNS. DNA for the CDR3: TGTGCCAGCAGTGAAACCCTAGCGGGGCAGGCCTCCTACGAGCAGTACTTC. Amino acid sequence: CASSETLAGQASYEQYF.

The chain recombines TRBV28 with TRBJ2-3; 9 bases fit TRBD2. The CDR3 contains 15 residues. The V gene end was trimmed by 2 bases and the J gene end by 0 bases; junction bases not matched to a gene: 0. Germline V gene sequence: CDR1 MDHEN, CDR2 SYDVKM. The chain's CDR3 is CASSLAGGSTDTQYF. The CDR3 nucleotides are TGTGCCAGCAGTTTAGCGGGAGGGAGCACAGATACGCAGTATTTT.

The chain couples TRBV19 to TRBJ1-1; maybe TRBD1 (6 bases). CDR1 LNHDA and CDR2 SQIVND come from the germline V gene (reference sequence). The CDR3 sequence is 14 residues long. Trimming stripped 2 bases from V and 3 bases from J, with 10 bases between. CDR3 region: CASSIPGDDTEAFF. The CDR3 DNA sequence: TGTGCCAGTAGTATACCAGGGGACGACACTGAAGCTTTCTTT.

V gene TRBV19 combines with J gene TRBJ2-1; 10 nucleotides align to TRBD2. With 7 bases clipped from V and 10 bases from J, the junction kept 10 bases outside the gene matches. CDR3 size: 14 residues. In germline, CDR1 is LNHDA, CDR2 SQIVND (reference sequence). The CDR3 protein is CASNRLTSGQEQFF. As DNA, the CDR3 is TGTGCCAGTAACAGGTTGACTAGCGGGCAAGAGCAGTTCTTC.

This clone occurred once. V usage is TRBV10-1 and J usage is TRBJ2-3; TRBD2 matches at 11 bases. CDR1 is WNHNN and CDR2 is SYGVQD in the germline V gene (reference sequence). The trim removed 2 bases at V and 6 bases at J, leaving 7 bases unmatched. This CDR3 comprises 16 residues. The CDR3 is CASSEQTSGKRDTQYF. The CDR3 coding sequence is TGCGCCAGCAGTGAGCAGACTAGCGGGAAAAGGGATACGCAGTATTTT.

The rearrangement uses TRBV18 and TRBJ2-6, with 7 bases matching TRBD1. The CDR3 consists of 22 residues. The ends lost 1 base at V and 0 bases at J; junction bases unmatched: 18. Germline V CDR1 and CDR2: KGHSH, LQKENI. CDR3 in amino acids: CASSPLTDRDRSGRSGANVLTF. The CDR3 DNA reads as TGTGCCAGCTCACCACTGACCGACCGGGACAGATCCGGCCGCTCTGGGGCCAACGTCCTGACTTTC.

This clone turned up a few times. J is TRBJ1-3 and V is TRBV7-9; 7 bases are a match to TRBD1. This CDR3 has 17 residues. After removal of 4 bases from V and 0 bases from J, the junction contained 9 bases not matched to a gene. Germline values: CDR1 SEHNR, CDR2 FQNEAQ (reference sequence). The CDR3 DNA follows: TGTGCCAGCAGCTCCCTGACAGGGCCGAACTCTGGAAACACCATATATTTT. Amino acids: CASSSLTGPNSGNTIYF.

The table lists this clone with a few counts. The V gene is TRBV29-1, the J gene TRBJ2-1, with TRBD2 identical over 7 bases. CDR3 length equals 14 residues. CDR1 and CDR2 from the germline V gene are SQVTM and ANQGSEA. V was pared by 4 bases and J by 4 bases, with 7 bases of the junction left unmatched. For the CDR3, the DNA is TGCAGCGTTGCCTTCGCGGGGGTTTACAATGAGCAGTTCTTC. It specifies CSVAFAGVYNEQFF.

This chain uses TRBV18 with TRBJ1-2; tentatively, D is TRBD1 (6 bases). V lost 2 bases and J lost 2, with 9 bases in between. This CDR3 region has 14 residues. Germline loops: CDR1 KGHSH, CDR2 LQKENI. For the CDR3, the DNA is TGTGCCAGCTCACCAGCCACAGGGAACTATGGCTACACCTTC. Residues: CASSPATGNYGYTF.

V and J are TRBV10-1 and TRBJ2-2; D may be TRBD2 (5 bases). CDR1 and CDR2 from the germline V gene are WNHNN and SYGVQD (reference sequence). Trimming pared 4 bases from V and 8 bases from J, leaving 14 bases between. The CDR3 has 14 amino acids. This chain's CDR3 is CASSAGLPNGELFF. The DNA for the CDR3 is TGCGCCAGCAGTGCTGGACTGCCGAATGGGGAGCTGTTTTTT.

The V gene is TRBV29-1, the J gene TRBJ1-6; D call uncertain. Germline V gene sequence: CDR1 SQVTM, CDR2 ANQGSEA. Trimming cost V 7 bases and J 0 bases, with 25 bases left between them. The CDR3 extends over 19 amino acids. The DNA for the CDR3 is TGCAGCGCCAAAAAGACGACTGGGCTGGGGAGCTCCTATAATTCACCCCTCCACTTT. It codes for CSAKKTTGLGSSYNSPLHF.

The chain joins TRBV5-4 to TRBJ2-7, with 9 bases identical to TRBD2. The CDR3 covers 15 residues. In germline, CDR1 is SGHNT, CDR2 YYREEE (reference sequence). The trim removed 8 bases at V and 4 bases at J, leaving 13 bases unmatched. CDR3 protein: CARSHHSGSCYEQYF. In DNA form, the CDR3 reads TGTGCCAGGTCCCACCATAGCGGGAGTTGTTACGAGCAGTACTTC.